This TCR beta chain was recorded in a study of a mutant IDH1 vaccine in newly diagnosed glioma. Study information: Beforehand, treatment had been radiotherapy, temozolomide, or both; the majority received both. Study-wide results and limits: Researchers report vaccine-induced immune responses in about 93% of patients.

This clone rates as medium-sized (0.01 to 0.1%). No antigen is known for it. Time point: week 35, safety follow-up. Doses of 300 ug of mutant IDH1 20-mer peptide were given with topical imiquimod. The assay was immunoSEQ multiplex PCR, and TCRdb's table has in-frame clones only and misses some. The sample has 35,000 to 50,000 clones; 83% are singletons. V shed 3 bases and J shed 0 bases, with 10 bases lying between them. Per the germline V gene, CDR1 is SNHLY and CDR2 is FYNNEI. The CDR3 spans 15 residues. The sequenced sample was PBMCs, obtained from a glioma patient whose treatment included an IDH1 peptide vaccine. The source is a woman aged 45-60 years with glioma. This chain uses TRBV2 with TRBJ2-3; D unresolved. The CDR3 is CASSDGDSSTDTQYF. DNA of the CDR3: TGTGCCAGCAGTGACGGCGACTCTAGCACAGATACGCAGTATTTT.